This T cell receptor (beta chain) originates from a study of vaccination and CD4 T cells after COVID-19. The wider study: Participants were given two doses of BNT162b2 or mRNA-1273 vaccine. Control cultures used a CEFX viral epitope pool, an HIV-1 Nef peptide pool, or no peptide. Stimulation of cells relied on overlapping spike peptides derived from SARS-CoV-2, HCoV-NL63, HCoV-OC43 and HCoV-229E. Notes on the study in general: The analysis of convalescent patients involved relatively few individuals and lacked early post-infection timepoints.

As to treatment: roughly ten-day PBMC culture with coronavirus spike peptide pools or control peptides (ViraFEST assay). V shed 0 bases and J shed 2 bases, with 11 bases lying between them. CDR1 LNHNV and CDR2 YYDKDF come from the germline V gene (reference sequence). This CDR3 region has 16 residues. Points on this clonotype: What it recognizes is unknown.

Sequencing of the DNA from cultured CD4+ T cells was carried out with the Oncomine TCR Beta short-read assay. MiXCR, run by TCRdb on the PCR reads, gives a single entry per CDR3 protein. Of more than 10,000 distinct CDR3 sequences detected, 42% appear once; the ten largest clones hold roughly 22%. Sample: CD4+ T cells from blood, cultured in vitro, taken before SARS-CoV-2 vaccination. The chain carries TRBV15 and TRBJ1-3; D is unclear. The receptor was derived from a human donor who had recovered from COVID-19. As DNA, the CDR3 is TGTGCCACCAGCAGAGACACATCGGTCGCTGGAAACACCATATATTTT. Translation: CATSRDTSVAGNTIYF.